The 32 T cell receptor beta chains below were found in one sample sequenced in a study of shared clonotypes between healthy human individuals. Only in-frame clones appear in the TCRdb table, and some are missing; sequencing was by immunoSEQ multiplex PCR. The sample shows hundreds of thousands of clones, roughly four fifths of them seen only once. Sequenced sample: PBMCs. The source is a woman aged 35 to 49 in good health. Some clones in this sample may be carry-over from other donors' samples.

As concerns this clone: This likely reflects a read error, since a far larger clone is one base away. The chain joins TRBV6-1 to TRBJ2-2; D is undetermined. V was shortened by 0 bases and J by 3 bases, with 5 bases between the two germline ends. The CDR3 loop spans 14 amino acids. The germline CDR1 and CDR2 sequences are MNHNS and SASEGT. CDR3: CASSEAADTGELFF. As DNA, the CDR3 is TGTGCCAGCAGTGAAGCTGCGGACACCGGGGAGCTGTTTTTT.

The gene calls are TRBV19 and TRBJ2-7; D is unclear. The CDR3 consists of 12 residues. The germline V and J ends were trimmed by 4 bases and 0 bases, with 4 bases remaining between them. Looked up from germline, CDR1 is LNHDA and CDR2 is SQIVND (reference sequence). CDR3: CASSRDSYEQYF. For the CDR3, the DNA is TGTGCCAGTAGTAGGGACTCCTACGAGCAGTACTTC.

This sequence joins TRBV12-1 and TRBJ1-3. TRBV12-1 is assigned pseudogene status. The CDR3 loop spans 18 amino acids. This CDR3 reads CASSSSVPDPPGGNTIYF. The CDR3 DNA reads TGTGCCAGCAGCTCTTCTGTACCTGACCCACCGGGGGGAAACACCATATATTTT.

V gene TRBV28 combines with J gene TRBJ1-3; D is unclear. The CDR3 extends over 13 amino acids. With 6 bases removed from V and 3 bases from J, the gap between germline ends came to 9 bases. CDR1 is MDHEN, CDR2 SYDVKM, per germline. CDR3: CASRASVGNTIYF. The CDR3 DNA sequence: TGTGCCAGCAGGGCGAGTGTTGGAAACACCATATATTTT.

J is TRBJ2-7 and V is TRBV7-2; 10 bases agree with TRBD2. Germline trimming cut 5 bases from V and 5 bases from J; bases unmatched to any gene: 9. Germline lookup yields CDR1 SGHTA and CDR2 FQGNSA. CDR3 length: 15 residues. CDR3 amino acids: CASSNTGTSVDEQYF. The DNA for the CDR3 is TGTGCCAGCAGCAATACCGGGACTAGCGTCGACGAGCAGTACTTC. Based on the CDR3 plus reference TRBV7-2 and TRBJ2-7, the full variable domain is GAGVSQSPSNKVTEKGKDVELRCDPISGHTALYWYRQSLGQGLEFLIYFQGNSAPDKSGLPSDRFSAERTGGSVSTLTIQRTQQEDSAVYLCASSNTGTSVDEQYFGPGTRLTVT.

This clone was found a few times. The gene calls are TRBV5-6 and TRBJ2-1; the match to TRBD1 covers 10 bases. The V and J ends lost 5 bases and 7 bases, in that order; junction bases with no gene match: 9. The CDR3 sequence is 15 residues long. CDR1 SGHDT and CDR2 YYEEEE come from the germline V gene. The CDR3 region is CASRLDRGLLNEQFF. The CDR3 DNA sequence: TGTGCCAGCAGGCTAGACAGGGGGCTTCTGAATGAGCAGTTCTTC.

The chain couples TRBV5-4 to TRBJ2-3; 7 positions agree with TRBD1. V lost 0 bases, J lost 5 bases, and 9 bases stayed unmatched. Germline CDR1 reads SGHNT; CDR2 reads YYREEE (reference sequence). CDR3 length: 16 amino acids. CDR3 residues: CASSLGQGFGKDTQYF. The CDR3 region has the DNA TGTGCCAGCAGCTTGGGACAGGGCTTCGGAAAAGATACGCAGTATTTT.

V and J are TRBV4-2 and TRBJ2-7; the match to TRBD2 covers 14 bases. V shed 3 bases, J shed 3 bases, and the junction held 7 bases outside the gene matches. Germline lookup yields CDR1 LGHNA and CDR2 YNFKEQ. CDR3 size: 17 residues. CDR3 amino acids: CASSQGTSGRVGYEQYF. The CDR3 DNA sequence: TGTGCCAGCAGCCAGGGGACTAGCGGGAGAGTTGGCTACGAGCAGTACTTC.

In its sample, this clone was seen once. A much larger clone lies a single base off, so this may be a read error. J is TRBJ2-3 and V is TRBV30; no firm D call. V was cut by 0 bases and J by 8 bases, with 9 bases left in between. Germline CDR1 is GTSNPN and CDR2 is SVGIG (reference sequence). The CDR3 has 12 amino acids. The chain's CDR3 is CAWSVQLGTQYF. The CDR3 DNA reads as TGTGCCTGGAGTGTACAGCTAGGTACGCAGTATTTT.

The chain is built from TRBV29-1 and TRBJ2-2; tentatively, D is TRBD1 or TRBD2 (5 bases each). Looked up from germline, CDR1 is SQVTM and CDR2 is ANQGSEA. V was clipped by 7 bases and J by 7 bases, with 10 bases between them. The CDR3 has 11 residues. CDR3 sequence (DNA): TGCAGCGCAGGGAGAGGCGGGGAGCTGTTTTTT. Protein sequence: CSAGRGGELFF.

V and J are TRBV15 and TRBJ1-2; 7 bases align to TRBD1. Per the germline V gene, CDR1 is LNHNV and CDR2 is YYDKDF (reference sequence). The length of the CDR3 is 14 residues. J gave up 7 bases and V 5 bases, and 10 bases lay outside the gene matches. CDR3 residues: CATSDPTGNFGYTF. The CDR3 DNA reads TGTGCCACCAGCGACCCGACAGGGAATTTTGGCTACACCTTC.

The V call is TRBV18, the J call TRBJ2-1; 13 bases are a match to TRBD2. CDR1 is KGHSH, CDR2 LQKENI, per germline. The CDR3 totals 15 residues. V shed 6 bases, J shed 3 bases, and the junction held 2 bases outside the gene matches. The DNA for the CDR3 is TGTGCCAGCTCGGGGACTAGCGGGATCTACAATGAGCAGTTCTTC. This codes for CASSGTSGIYNEQFF. The variable domain in full, with the rest retrieved from reference TRBV18 and TRBJ2-1, is NAGVMQNPRHLVRRRGQEARLRCSPMKGHSHVYWYRQLPEEGLKFMVYLQKENIIDESGMPKERFSAEFPKEGPSILRIQQVVRGDSAAYFCASSGTSGIYNEQFFGPGTRLTVL.

The chain recombines TRBV11-2 with TRBJ2-5, with 7 positions matching TRBD2. The CDR3 is made up of 16 amino acids. Trimming cost V 1 base and J 2 bases; bases outside gene matches: 7. Per germline, CDR1 SGHAT and CDR2 FQNNGV. CDR3 amino acids: CASSLVASGVQETQYF. In nucleotides, the CDR3 is TGTGCCAGCAGCTTAGTGGCTAGCGGAGTTCAAGAGACCCAGTACTTC.

This chain uses TRBV5-1 with TRBJ2-3, with 10 bases aligning to TRBD2. J was trimmed by 1 base and V by 7 bases; bases with no gene match: 9. The CDR3 length is 16 residues. Germline CDR1 SGHRS, CDR2 YFSETQ. The CDR3 is CASRPFGTSGTDTQYF. The CDR3 coding sequence is TGCGCCAGCCGACCATTCGGGACTAGCGGCACAGATACGCAGTATTTT. The entire variable domain, with the rest obtained from reference TRBV5-1 and TRBJ2-3, is as follows: KAGVTQTPRYLIKTRGQQVTLSCSPISGHRSVSWYQQTPGQGLQFLFEYFSETQRNKGNFPGRFSGRQFSNSRSEMNVSTLELGDSALYLCASRPFGTSGTDTQYFGPGTRLTVL.

The V gene is TRBV5-1, the J gene TRBJ2-1, with 10 bases identical to TRBD2. Germline CDR1 and CDR2: SGHRS and YFSETQ. This CDR3 is 15 amino acids long. V trimming: 3 bases; J trimming: 7 bases; junction bases outside the gene matches: 7. The CDR3 coding sequence is TGCGCCAGCAGCTCCTTAGCGGGAGGTAGGAATGAGCAGTTCTTC. Amino acids: CASSSLAGGRNEQFF.

The sample holds a few counts of this clone. The V and J genes are TRBV2 and TRBJ1-3, with 9 positions matching TRBD1. Trimming removed 3 bases from V and 3 bases from J; junction bases left unmatched: 6. The CDR3 has 16 amino acids. Germline V gene data show CDR1 as SNHLY and CDR2 as FYNNEI. The CDR3 protein is CASSDQQGAVGNTIYF. Written as DNA, the CDR3 is TGTGCCAGCAGTGATCAACAGGGGGCCGTTGGAAACACCATATATTTT.

The V gene is TRBV18, the J gene TRBJ1-2; D ambiguous. V lost 3 bases and J lost 1, with 21 bases in between. There are 18 residues in the CDR3. Germline CDR1 is KGHSH and CDR2 is LQKENI. For the CDR3, the DNA is TGTGCCAGCTCACCTGCCTCGGGAGCCGGGAAGCTTAACTATGGCTACACCTTC. This codes for CASSPASGAGKLNYGYTF.

The chain employs TRBV28 and TRBJ1-5; 9 nucleotides align to TRBD1. CDR3 length equals 16 residues. V gave up 5 bases and J gave up 3 bases; unmatched junction bases: 8. Germline CDR1 and CDR2: MDHEN and SYDVKM. The CDR3 protein is CASSLGTGRSNQPQHF. The CDR3 DNA reads as TGTGCCAGCAGTCTTGGGACAGGGCGGTCCAATCAGCCCCAGCATTTT.

The chain carries TRBV10-3 and TRBJ2-3; D may be TRBD1 or TRBD2 (5 bases each). V was shortened by 0 bases and J by 1 base, with 8 bases between the two germline ends. The CDR3 totals 15 residues. Germline V lookup: CDR1 ENHRY, CDR2 SYGVKD. The CDR3 here is CAISESGVRTDTQYF. CDR3 in DNA: TGTGCCATCAGTGAGTCGGGGGTCCGCACAGATACGCAGTATTTT.

V usage is TRBV5-1 and J usage is TRBJ1-4; 7 bases are a match to TRBD1. Germline values: CDR1 SGHRS, CDR2 YFSETQ. Germline trimming cut 0 bases from V and 5 bases from J; bases unmatched to any gene: 4. The CDR3 length is 15 residues. CDR3 bases: TGCGCCAGCAGCTTGGGACAGGGTGGGAATGAAAAACTGTTTTTT. Protein sequence: CASSLGQGGNEKLFF.

The V call is TRBV19, the J call TRBJ1-2; 8 bases are a match to TRBD1. CDR3 length equals 13 residues. The germline CDR1 and CDR2 sequences are LNHDA and SQIVND (reference sequence). V lost 5 bases, J lost 8 bases, and 7 bases stayed unmatched. CDR3 DNA sequence: TGTGCCAGTAGTGAGACAGGGGATGGCGGCTACACCTTC. It translates to CASSETGDGGYTF.

The V and J genes are TRBV9 and TRBJ2-1; no clear D. Germline V gene lookup returns CDR1 SGDLS and CDR2 YYNGEE. This CDR3 has 12 amino acids. Trimming removed 0 bases from V and 10 bases from J, with 8 bases in between. CDR3 nucleotides: TGTGCCAGCAGCGTAGTTGATCGAGAGCAGTTCTTC. Translating it yields CASSVVDREQFF.

J is TRBJ2-3 and V is TRBV20-1; unclear D gene. The V end lost 4 bases, the J end lost 10 bases, and 12 bases lay between the germline ends. The V gene's germline CDR1 is DFQATT and CDR2 SNEGSKA (reference sequence). CDR3 length equals 11 residues. CDR3 DNA: TGCAGTGCTAACTCTTGGGCGGCGCAGTATTTT. It encodes CSANSWAAQYF.

This clone turned up a few times. The chain combines TRBV4-3 with TRBJ2-7; 9 bases align to TRBD1. The V gene end was trimmed by 0 bases and the J gene end by 5 bases; junction bases not matched to a gene: 5. The CDR3 spans 15 residues. Germline CDR1 and CDR2: LGHNA and YSLEER. The CDR3 DNA follows: TGCGCCAGCAGCCAAGATTTGGGACAGGGCGACGAGCAGTACTTC. This translates into CASSQDLGQGDEQYF.

The V call is TRBV19, the J call TRBJ1-4; D might be TRBD1 (6 bases). The CDR3 is made up of 14 amino acids. Germline loops: CDR1 LNHDA, CDR2 SQIVND (reference sequence). Deletions cut 3 bases from V and 7 bases from J, with 12 bases between. CDR3 sequence (DNA): TGTGCCAGTAGTATGGGGGCAGGGCCTGAAAAACTGTTTTTT. It codes for CASSMGAGPEKLFF.

This clone has a handful of counts. One junction end disagrees with the germline gene, perhaps due to a read error. The chain recombines TRBV6-1 with TRBJ2-7, with TRBD2 matching 8 bases. Germline CDR1 MNHNS, CDR2 SASEGT. This CDR3 is 14 amino acids long. CDR3 in DNA: TGTGCCTGCAGTCCGACGGGGGGGCTCTACGAGCAGTACTTC. Translating it yields CACSPTGGLYEQYF.

This clone was observed once. This rearrangement joins TRBV27 to TRBJ2-5; D might be TRBD1 (6 bases). V was trimmed by 8 bases and J by 5 bases, leaving 18 bases between them. CDR3 size: 14 residues. Germline V gene data show CDR1 as MNHEY and CDR2 as SMNVEV (reference sequence). The CDR3 loop is CASSWGQGSETQYF. The CDR3 DNA reads as TGTGCCAGCTCCTGGGGGCAGGGCTCGGAGACCCAGTACTTC.

As concerns this clone: This may stem from a read error, because a much larger clone lies one nucleotide away. Other DNA sequences in the sample encode the same CDR3. This chain uses TRBV5-4 with TRBJ2-1, with a tentative D call TRBD2 (5 bases). CDR3 length: 13 residues. Germline values: CDR1 SGHNT, CDR2 YYREEE (reference sequence). Trimming stripped 4 bases from V and 7 bases from J, with 12 bases between. The CDR3 DNA reads as TGTGCCAGCAGCCCGGGGAGTCTGAATGAGCAGTTCTTC. Its protein product is CASSPGSLNEQFF.

The genes are TRBV6-5 and TRBJ1-6, with a weak D call TRBD1 (6 bases). The V gene lost 4 bases and the J gene lost 13 bases, with 11 bases spanning the gap. From germline, CDR1 is MNHEY and CDR2 SVGAGI. The CDR3 is made up of 12 amino acids. In nucleotides, the CDR3 is TGTGCCAGCAGTTCGCAGGGGATTCCCCTCCACTTT. Protein sequence: CASSSQGIPLHF.

The chain is built from TRBV18 and TRBJ1-6; D possibly corresponds to TRBD1 (5 bases). The CDR3 sequence is 18 residues long. Germline CDR1 reads KGHSH; CDR2 reads LQKENI. Trimming shortened V by 5 bases and J by 10 bases, and 27 bases separated the two germline ends. Written as DNA, the CDR3 is TGTGCCAGCTCATCACAAGGGATACAGGCGCGATGGAGATCACCCCTCCACTTT. Protein product: CASSSQGIQARWRSPLHF. The variable domain in full, completed from reference TRBV18 and TRBJ1-6, reads NAGVMQNPRHLVRRRGQEARLRCSPMKGHSHVYWYRQLPEEGLKFMVYLQKENIIDESGMPKERFSAEFPKEGPSILRIQQVVRGDSAAYFCASSSQGIQARWRSPLHFGNGTRLTVT.

This clone was seen once. This sample includes further DNA sequences coding for the same CDR3. The V gene is TRBV2, the J gene TRBJ2-2; D is unresolved. The germline gives CDR1 SNHLY, CDR2 FYNNEI. CDR3 size: 14 residues. V was cut by 2 bases and J by 4 bases, with 8 bases left in between. CDR3 nucleotides: TGTGCCAGCAGTGAACGGCAGATCACCGGGGAGCTGTTTTTT. It yields the protein CASSERQITGELFF.

This chain links TRBV7-3 with TRBJ1-1; D might be TRBD1 (6 bases). V was cut by 0 bases and J by 0 bases, with 8 bases left in between. The CDR3 is 15 amino acids. Germline CDR1 and CDR2: SGHTA and FQGTGA. The CDR3 region is CASSLTDRLNTEAFF. The CDR3 DNA reads TGTGCCAGCAGCTTAACAGACAGGTTGAACACTGAAGCTTTCTTT.